This T cell receptor beta chain was identified in a study of shared clonotypes between healthy human individuals. Those who donated were healthy HIV-negative adults, with no recent acute infections or vaccinations reported. It was into CD45RA+ naive and CD45RA-negative memory subsets that the CD4+ cells were split. Sequencing used immunoSEQ multiplex PCR; TCRdb keeps in-frame clones, though not all of them. The data show about 770,000 clones, with around 77% seen just once and approximately 1.7% held by the top ten. General study results and limits: Tissue TCR repertoires likely differ from these blood-only repertoires.

This clone was seen a single time. The target antigen is unknown. From germline, CDR1 is MRHNA and CDR2 SNTAGT. Trimming took 5 bases from V and 4 from J; bases not matched to a gene: 4. The CDR3 spans 14 residues. The chain recombines TRBV6-4 with TRBJ2-2; 7 bases are shared with TRBD1. This TCR came from a young woman in good health. The sequencing input was memory CD4+ T cells sorted from blood. The subset denotes: CD45RA-negative fraction. The CDR3 loop is CASSPGQFTGELFF. In DNA, the CDR3 is TGTGCCAGCAGTCCGGGACAGTTCACCGGGGAGCTGTTTTTT.